Below are 13 T cell receptor beta chains sequenced from a single sample in a study of T cell responses to AZD1222 COVID-19 vaccine. Using immunoSEQ multiplex PCR, the repertoire was profiled, and TCRdb retains in-frame clones only, with some absent. The sample shows just under 90,000 clones, around 88% of them seen only once. This specimen consisted of peripheral blood, obtained on day 0 of MenACWY control vaccination. These receptors originate from an adult in good health.

The chain recombines TRBV19 with TRBJ1-5; D not resolved. V was shortened by 6 bases and J by 5 bases, with 11 bases between the two germline ends. CDR1 is LNHDA, CDR2 SQIVND, per germline (reference sequence). The CDR3 sequence is 13 residues long. CDR3 amino acids: CASSRSSYQPQHF. The CDR3 region has the DNA TGTGCCAGTAGCCGGTCCTCTTATCAGCCCCAGCATTTT.

The chain uses TRBV27 and TRBJ2-5; the match to TRBD2 covers 7 bases. J lost 1 base, V lost 6 bases, and 5 bases had no gene match. The CDR3 runs 14 residues. CDR1 is MNHEY, CDR2 SMNVEV, per germline (reference sequence). The CDR3 region has the DNA TGTGCCAGCAGGGTTTGGGGGGGCCAAGAGACCCAGTACTTC. Translating gives CASRVWGGQETQYF.

This rearrangement joins TRBV27 to TRBJ1-5, with 7 nucleotides matching TRBD1. CDR1 is MNHEY, CDR2 SMNVEV, per germline (reference sequence). The CDR3 is 13 amino acids. With 6 bases clipped from V and 4 bases from J, the junction kept 3 bases outside the gene matches. The CDR3 nucleotides read TGTGCCAGCAGAAGGACAGGAAATCAGCCCCAGCATTTT. Translated, it gives CASRRTGNQPQHF.

The chain uses TRBV7-2 and TRBJ1-5, with D unresolved. Trimming took 5 bases from V and 2 from J, leaving 10 bases between them. Germline CDR1 and CDR2: SGHTA and FQGNSA. CDR3 size: 14 residues. CDR3 in amino acids: CASSRTVGNQPQHF. CDR3 sequence (DNA): TGTGCCAGCAGCAGGACCGTGGGCAATCAGCCCCAGCATTTT.

The chain joins TRBV19 to TRBJ2-7, with 7 bases identical to TRBD2. This CDR3 comprises 12 residues. V lost 6 bases and J lost 2; bases outside the gene matches: 1. The germline CDR1 and CDR2 sequences are LNHDA and SQIVND (reference sequence). CDR3 DNA: TGTGCCAGTAGGGGGGGGACCTACGAGCAGTACTTC. It is translated as CASRGGTYEQYF.

This sequence joins TRBV19 and TRBJ1-4; TRBD1 is a possible D gene (5 bases). The V gene's germline CDR1 is LNHDA and CDR2 SQIVND (reference sequence). V was trimmed by 4 bases and J by 4 bases, leaving 7 bases between them. CDR3 size: 13 residues. CDR3 sequence reads: CASSTGSNEKLFF. CDR3 sequence (DNA): TGTGCCAGTAGTACAGGGAGTAATGAAAAACTGTTTTTT. Using reference TRBV19 and TRBJ1-4 for the parts outside the CDR3, the full variable domain is DGGITQSPKYLFRKEGQNVTLSCEQNLNHDAMYWYRQDPGQGLRLIYYSQIVNDFQKGDIAEGYSVSREKKESFPLTVTSAQKNPTAFYLCASSTGSNEKLFFGSGTQLSVL.

The chain is built from TRBV14 and TRBJ2-2, with D uncertain. The ends were cut back, 5 bases at V and 8 bases at J, with 12 bases in the middle. The CDR3 totals 13 residues. Germline CDR1 reads SGHDN; CDR2 reads FVKESK. CDR3 residues: CASSSLYAGELFF. The CDR3, as DNA: TGTGCCAGCAGCTCTCTCTATGCGGGGGAGCTGTTTTTT.

This chain connects TRBV7-8 to TRBJ1-1; D is undetermined. In germline, CDR1 is SGHVS, CDR2 FQNEAQ. The CDR3 covers 15 residues. Trimming shortened V by 3 bases and J by 4 bases, and 15 bases separated the two germline ends. CDR3 DNA sequence: TGTGCCAGCAGCTTGGGTTTAGGACGGAGCACTGAAGCTTTCTTT. It encodes CASSLGLGRSTEAFF.

The chain carries TRBV27 and TRBJ2-3; the match to TRBD2 covers 11 bases. CDR3 size: 17 residues. Per germline, CDR1 MNHEY and CDR2 SMNVEV (reference sequence). The J segment lost 5 bases and the V segment lost 5 bases, leaving 12 bases of the junction unmatched. The CDR3 here is CASSGYRASGGLDTQYF. CDR3 DNA sequence: TGTGCCAGCAGTGGTTATCGGGCTAGCGGGGGGTTAGATACGCAGTATTTT.

This rearrangement joins TRBV29-1 to TRBJ1-1; D is possibly TRBD1 (6 bases). The germline CDR1 and CDR2 sequences are SQVTM and ANQGSEA. The V and J ends lost 4 bases and 1 base respectively, with 10 bases between them. The CDR3 totals 13 residues. The CDR3 coding sequence is TGCAGCGTTGCTGACAGGACGAACACTGAAGCTTTCTTT. As protein: CSVADRTNTEAFF.

The genes are TRBV7-7 and TRBJ1-1; no clear D gene. Germline CDR1 is SSHAT and CDR2 is FNYEAQ (reference sequence). The CDR3 extends over 13 amino acids. V was shortened by 4 bases and J by 2 bases, with 8 bases between the two germline ends. The CDR3 DNA reads as TGTGCCAGCAGCTCACAGAGAAACACTGAAGCTTTCTTT. Its translation is CASSSQRNTEAFF. The complete variable domain, with remaining parts taken from reference TRBV7-7 and TRBJ1-1, reads GAGVSQSPRYKVTKRGQDVTLRCDPISSHATLYWYQQALGQGPEFLTYFNYEAQPDKSGLPSDRFSAERPEGSISTLTIQRTEQRDSAMYRCASSSQRNTEAFFGQGTRLTVV.

V is TRBV6-5 and J is TRBJ2-2, with a tentative D call TRBD2 (5 bases). Trimming took 5 bases from V and 4 from J, leaving 11 bases between them. The CDR3 contains 14 residues. Germline CDR1 reads MNHEY; CDR2 reads SVGAGI. The CDR3 DNA reads as TGTGCCAGCAGTCGGGATTTTGGCACCGGGGAGCTGTTTTTT. This encodes CASSRDFGTGELFF.

In this sample, this clone turned up a few times. The chain joins TRBV2 to TRBJ1-1, with D perhaps matching TRBD1 (5 bases). Trimming removed 8 bases at V and 3 bases at J, with 16 bases between. Germline lookup yields CDR1 SNHLY and CDR2 FYNNEI. CDR3 length: 14 amino acids. The CDR3 bases are TGTGCCAGCCGAACCGGGACCCGTGACACTGAAGCTTTCTTT. This translates into CASRTGTRDTEAFF.